Sequencing of this T cell receptor beta chain was carried out in a study of OX40 agonist ivuxolimab in advanced cancers. About the research overall: Prior anti-PD-1, anti-PD-L1 or anti-CTLA-4 therapy did not bar entry, and around 39% had some.

This clone was counted a single time. Antigen specificity is unknown. The table came from immunoSEQ multiplex PCR; TCRdb's copy has only in-frame clones and leaves some out. The data contain about 18,000 clones, 80% to 85% of them singletons. Study-level points and caveats: The study observed clonal expansion of CD4+ and CD8+ blood T cells by week 6 at 0.1 to 3.0 mg/kg.

Germline assignment: CDR1 MNHEY and CDR2 SMNVEV (reference sequence). The V and J ends lost 6 bases and 6 bases respectively, with 15 bases between them. This CDR3 is built from 13 residues. This receptor was identified in an adult with an advanced solid tumor such as melanoma, head and neck, liver or kidney cancer. Source: CD4+ or CD8+ T cells sorted from blood, taken in a trial of the OX40 agonist ivuxolimab. The chain uses TRBV27 and TRBJ2-7; D remains ambiguous. The CDR3 DNA follows: TGTGCCAGCAGCCCCTCGGTCGCTGGCGAGCAGTACTTC. Protein sequence: CASSPSVAGEQYF.